This T cell receptor beta chain is from a study of blood T cell repertoires in COVID-19. Study-level background: Donors in the United States, Italy and Spain gave samples during acute or convalescent COVID-19. The cDNA or gDNA used as material had been derived from T cells, B-cell-depleted T cells, or PBMCs.

Assay: immunoSEQ multiplex PCR; the TCRdb copy retains only in-frame clones and omits some. Here the sample spans over 130,000 clones, approximately 78% being singletons. The CDR3 spans 12 residues. V was cut by 4 bases and J by 8 bases, with 11 bases left in between. Germline loops: CDR1 SGHTA, CDR2 FQGTGA. This clone showed up just once. Material for sequencing was peripheral blood. This receptor was obtained from a woman of 80 years or more with acute or convalescent COVID-19. The J gene is TRBJ1-2, the V gene TRBV7-3, with D possibly TRBD1 on 6 matching bases. This chain's CDR3 is CASSSTGIGYTF. DNA of the CDR3: TGTGCCAGCAGCTCTACAGGGATAGGCTACACCTTC.